These 18 T cell receptor beta chains share one sample of origin, sequenced in a study of blood T cell repertoires in COVID-19. TCRdb's table, derived via immunoSEQ multiplex PCR, lists solely in-frame clones and lacks some. The table lists 120,000 or so clones, around 90% of them singletons. Sequenced input: peripheral blood. These receptors were collected from a human donor in a cohort sampled during active COVID-19.

J is TRBJ1-1 and V is TRBV18; the D gene is possibly TRBD1 (6 bases). Germline-derived CDR1 and CDR2 are KGHSH and LQKENI. V gave up 2 bases and J gave up 4 bases, with 14 bases separating them. This CDR3 has 15 amino acids. CDR3 in DNA: TGTGCCAGCTCACCATTACAGGGTCGTATCACTGAAGCTTTCTTT. Its translation is CASSPLQGRITEAFF.

The CDR3 coding sequence is TGTGCCAGCAGCCAAGGACAGGGACATTCAAATTCACCCCTCCACTTT. The encoded protein is CASSQGQGHSNSPLHF. V gene TRBV3-1 (or the pseudogene TRBV3-2) combines with J gene TRBJ1-6; 7 bases are a match to TRBD1. Germline V CDR1 and CDR2: LGHDT, YNNKEL (reference sequence). The CDR3 spans 16 residues. The V and J ends lost 1 base and 7 bases, in that order; junction bases with no gene match: 7.

The chain employs TRBV6-2 or TRBV6-3 and TRBJ1-4, with 7 positions matching TRBD1. After removal of 6 bases from V and 7 bases from J, the junction contained 11 bases not matched to a gene. In germline, CDR1 is MNHEY, CDR2 SVGEGT. The CDR3 has 15 amino acids. For the CDR3, the DNA is TGTGCCAGCAGCCGTTCGCCAGGGGGAGGTGAAAAACTGTTTTTT. Protein product: CASSRSPGGGEKLFF.

The chain uses TRBV7-9 and TRBJ1-4; D unclear. The V gene lost 4 bases and the J gene lost 6 bases, with 15 bases spanning the gap. There are 15 residues in the CDR3. Germline values: CDR1 SEHNR, CDR2 FQNEAQ (reference sequence). DNA for the CDR3: TGTGCCAGCAGCTCCCCCGGAGAGTTGGATGAAAAACTGTTTTTT. Protein sequence: CASSSPGELDEKLFF. The whole variable domain, filled in from reference TRBV7-9 and TRBJ1-4, reads DTGVSQNPRHKITKRGQNVTFRCDPISEHNRLYWYRQTLGQGPEFLTYFQNEAQLEKSRLLSDRFSAERPKGSFSTLEIQRTEQGDSAMYLCASSSPGELDEKLFFGSGTQLSVL.

The V call is TRBV7-9, the J call TRBJ2-7; 9 bases are a match to TRBD1. J gave up 5 bases and V 5 bases, and 10 bases lay outside the gene matches. The CDR3 consists of 15 residues. The V gene's germline CDR1 is SEHNR and CDR2 FQNEAQ (reference sequence). CDR3 bases: TGTGCCAGCAGCCGCACGGGGGACAGGGCCCACGAGCAGTACTTC. Protein: CASSRTGDRAHEQYF.

This chain joins TRBV19 and TRBJ2-7; D gene uncertain. Germline assignment: CDR1 LNHDA and CDR2 SQIVND (reference sequence). The V and J ends lost 4 bases and 4 bases respectively, with 11 bases between them. CDR3 size: 13 residues. The CDR3 is CASSTSTAYEQYF. The CDR3 DNA reads as TGTGCCAGTAGTACCTCGACTGCGTACGAGCAGTACTTC.

The rearrangement links TRBV20-1 to TRBJ2-7, with no clear D. Germline V CDR1 and CDR2: DFQATT, SNEGSKA (reference sequence). The length of the CDR3 is 12 residues. V lost 3 bases to trimming and J lost 4 bases, with 10 bases between them. In DNA form, the CDR3 reads TGCAGTGCTAGTTTCGACACGTACGAGCAGTACTTC. This codes for CSASFDTYEQYF.

This rearrangement joins TRBV6-5 to TRBJ2-1; 7 positions agree with TRBD1. With 5 bases clipped from V and 1 base from J, the junction kept 5 bases outside the gene matches. Looked up from germline, CDR1 is MNHEY and CDR2 is SVGAGI. The CDR3 has 15 residues. The CDR3 nucleotides read TGTGCCAGCAGTCCCAGGGACAGATCCTACAATGAGCAGTTCTTC. Translating gives CASSPRDRSYNEQFF.

The genes are TRBV14 and TRBJ2-1, with D possibly TRBD1 on 5 matching bases. Trimming stripped 2 bases from V and 3 bases from J, with 17 bases between. Germline CDR1 reads SGHDN; CDR2 reads FVKESK. The CDR3 covers 17 residues. CDR3 DNA sequence: TGTGCCAGCAGCCAAAGGGTTGGGGCATCCAACTACAATGAGCAGTTCTTC. It encodes CASSQRVGASNYNEQFF.

The V call is TRBV2, the J call TRBJ2-1, with 11 bases fitting TRBD2. The CDR3 runs to 16 residues. Trimming took 6 bases from V and 0 from J; bases not matched to a gene: 4. The V gene's germline CDR1 is SNHLY and CDR2 FYNNEI. The CDR3 here is CASRGTSGYSYNEQFF. CDR3 coding DNA: TGTGCCAGCAGAGGGACTAGCGGTTACTCCTACAATGAGCAGTTCTTC.

The genes are TRBV29-1 and TRBJ2-7, with 10 bases fitting TRBD1. The germline V gene encodes CDR1 SQVTM and CDR2 ANQGSEA. This CDR3 spans 14 amino acids. V dropped 5 bases and J dropped 0; count of bases not matched to a gene: 4. This CDR3 is CSVMGDRGSYEQYF. The DNA of the CDR3 is TGCAGCGTTATGGGGGACAGGGGCTCCTACGAGCAGTACTTC.

V usage is TRBV18 and J usage is TRBJ1-4; D gene uncertain. Germline CDR1 and CDR2: KGHSH and LQKENI. CDR3 size: 16 residues. V was trimmed by 5 bases and J by 0 bases, leaving 13 bases between them. This CDR3 reads CASSVTHATTNEKLFF. In DNA, the CDR3 is TGTGCCAGCTCAGTCACACATGCCACAACTAATGAAAAACTGTTTTTT.

For the CDR3, the DNA is TGTGCCAGCAGCAATGGGCCGGGACAGCTTCTCTACAATGAGCAGTTCTTC. Protein sequence: CASSNGPGQLLYNEQFF. The chain joins TRBV21-1 to TRBJ2-1; TRBD1 is taken as the D call from the table, unchecked against the DNA. TRBV21-1 is a pseudogene segment. This CDR3 has 17 residues.

This rearrangement joins TRBV3-1 (or the pseudogene TRBV3-2) to TRBJ2-5, with 9 bases fitting TRBD1. CDR1 LGHDT and CDR2 YNNKEL come from the germline V gene (reference sequence). V was pared by 6 bases and J by 0 bases, with 5 bases of the junction left unmatched. CDR3 length equals 15 residues. CDR3 protein: CASRGTGWDQETQYF. The CDR3 bases are TGTGCCAGCAGAGGGACAGGGTGGGACCAAGAGACCCAGTACTTC.

This clone was seen once. The chain recombines TRBV5-1 with TRBJ1-1; unclear D gene. The length of the CDR3 is 14 residues. Germline assignment: CDR1 SGHRS and CDR2 YFSETQ. Deletions cut 4 bases from V and 0 bases from J, with 10 bases between. CDR3 in DNA: TGCGCCAGCAGCCCCCTCGCGGTGAACACTGAAGCTTTCTTT. Translation gives CASSPLAVNTEAFF.

The rearrangement uses TRBV30 and TRBJ1-5; D is undetermined. V lost 2 bases and J lost 6, with 8 bases in between. This CDR3 spans 12 amino acids. Germline loops: CDR1 GTSNPN, CDR2 SVGIG (reference sequence). Here the CDR3 DNA reads TGTGCCTGGAGTCTGGAGGGTCAGCCCCAGCATTTT. Residues: CAWSLEGQPQHF.

The chain is built from TRBV28 and TRBJ2-7; 7 bases align to TRBD2. The CDR3 loop spans 15 amino acids. CDR1 and CDR2 (germline): MDHEN, SYDVKM. V shed 3 bases, J shed 7 bases, and the junction held 12 bases outside the gene matches. The DNA of the CDR3 is TGTGCCAGCAGTTTGGGAGGGACGGGGGGTGAAGAGCAGTACTTC. Its protein is CASSLGGTGGEEQYF. The variable domain in full, with the rest retrieved from reference TRBV28 and TRBJ2-7, is DVKVTQSSRYLVKRTGEKVFLECVQDMDHENMFWYRQDPGLGLRLIYFSYDVKMKEKGDIPEGYSVSREKKERFSLILESASTNQTSMYLCASSLGGTGGEEQYFGPGTRLTVT.

The rearrangement links TRBV7-9 to TRBJ1-2; D not certain. CDR1 SEHNR and CDR2 FQNEAQ come from the germline V gene (reference sequence). The V gene lost 2 bases and the J gene lost 4 bases, with 8 bases spanning the gap. The CDR3 has 13 amino acids. DNA of the CDR3: TGTGCCAGCAGCTTAAATGGCCTCTATGGCTACACCTTC. This sequence encodes CASSLNGLYGYTF. Supplemented by reference TRBV7-9 and TRBJ1-2, the full variable domain reads DTGVSQNPRHKITKRGQNVTFRCDPISEHNRLYWYRQTLGQGPEFLTYFQNEAQLEKSRLLSDRFSAERPKGSFSTLEIQRTEQGDSAMYLCASSLNGLYGYTFGSGTRLTVV.